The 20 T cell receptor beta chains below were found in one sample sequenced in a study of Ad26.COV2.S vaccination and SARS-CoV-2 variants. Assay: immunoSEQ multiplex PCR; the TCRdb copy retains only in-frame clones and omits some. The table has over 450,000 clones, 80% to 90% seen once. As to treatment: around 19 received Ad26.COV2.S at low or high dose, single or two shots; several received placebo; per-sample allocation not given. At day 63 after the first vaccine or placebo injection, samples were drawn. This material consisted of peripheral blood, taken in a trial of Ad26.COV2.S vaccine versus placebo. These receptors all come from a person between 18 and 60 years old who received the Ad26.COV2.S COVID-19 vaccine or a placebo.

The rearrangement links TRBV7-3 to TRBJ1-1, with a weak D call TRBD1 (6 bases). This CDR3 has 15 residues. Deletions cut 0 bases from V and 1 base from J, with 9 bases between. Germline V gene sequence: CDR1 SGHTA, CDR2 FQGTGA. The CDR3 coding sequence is TGTGCCAGCAGCTTAACGGGGGGCCGGAACACTGAAGCTTTCTTT. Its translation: CASSLTGGRNTEAFF.

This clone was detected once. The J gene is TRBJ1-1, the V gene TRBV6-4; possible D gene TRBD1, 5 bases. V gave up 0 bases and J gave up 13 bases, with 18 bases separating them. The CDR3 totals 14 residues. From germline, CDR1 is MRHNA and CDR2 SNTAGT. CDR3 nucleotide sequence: TGTGCCAGCAGTGACTCGAGTCGGGGCGGTGTTGTTTTCTTT. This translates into CASSDSSRGGVVFF.

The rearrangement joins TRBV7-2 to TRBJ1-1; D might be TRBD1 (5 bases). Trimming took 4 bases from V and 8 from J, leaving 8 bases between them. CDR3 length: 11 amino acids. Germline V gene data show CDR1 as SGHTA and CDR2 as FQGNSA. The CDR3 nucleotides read TGTGCCAGCAGCTCTCACAGGGAAGCTTTCTTT. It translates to CASSSHREAFF.

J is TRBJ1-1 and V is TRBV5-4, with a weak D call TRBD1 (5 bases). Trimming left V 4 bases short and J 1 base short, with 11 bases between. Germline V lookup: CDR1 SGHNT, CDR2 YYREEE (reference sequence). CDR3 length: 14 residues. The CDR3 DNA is TGTGCCAGCAGCACGGGACGGCCGAACACTGAAGCTTTCTTT. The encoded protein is CASSTGRPNTEAFF.

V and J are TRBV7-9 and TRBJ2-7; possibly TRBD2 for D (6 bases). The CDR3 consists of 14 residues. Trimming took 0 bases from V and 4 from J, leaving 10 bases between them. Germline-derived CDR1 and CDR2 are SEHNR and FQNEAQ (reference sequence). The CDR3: CASSLAGGRYEQYF. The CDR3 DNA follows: TGTGCCAGCAGCTTAGCCGGGGGTAGGTACGAGCAGTACTTC.

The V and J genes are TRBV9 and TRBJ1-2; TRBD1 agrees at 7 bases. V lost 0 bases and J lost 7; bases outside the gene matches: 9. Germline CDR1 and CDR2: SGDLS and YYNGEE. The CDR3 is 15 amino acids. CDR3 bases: TGTGCCAGCAGCGTAGAGGCGACAGGGAGGTCTGGCTACACCTTC. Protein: CASSVEATGRSGYTF. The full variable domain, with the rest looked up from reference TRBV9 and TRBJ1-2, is DSGVTQTPKHLITATGQRVTLRCSPRSGDLSVYWYQQSLDQGLQFLIQYYNGEERAKGNILERFSAQQFPDLHSELNLSSLELGDSALYFCASSVEATGRSGYTFGSGTRLTVV.

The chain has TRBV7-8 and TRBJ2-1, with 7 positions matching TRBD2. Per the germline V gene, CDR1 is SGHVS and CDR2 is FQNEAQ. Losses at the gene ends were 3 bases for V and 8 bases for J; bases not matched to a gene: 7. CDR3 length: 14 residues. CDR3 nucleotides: TGTGCCAGCAGCTTGATTGGACTAGGTTATGAGCAGTTCTTC. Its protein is CASSLIGLGYEQFF.

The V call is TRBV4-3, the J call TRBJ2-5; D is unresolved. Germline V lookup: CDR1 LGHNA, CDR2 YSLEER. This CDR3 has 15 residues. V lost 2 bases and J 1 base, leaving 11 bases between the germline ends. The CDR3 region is CASSQNSRIQETQYF. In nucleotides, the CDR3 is TGCGCCAGCAGCCAAAATTCTAGGATCCAAGAGACCCAGTACTTC.

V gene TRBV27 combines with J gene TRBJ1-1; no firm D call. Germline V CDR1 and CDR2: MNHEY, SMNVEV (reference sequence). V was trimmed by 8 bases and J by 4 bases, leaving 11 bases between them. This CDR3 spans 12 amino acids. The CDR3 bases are TGTGCCAGCGGAAGGCTGGGCACTGAAGCTTTCTTT. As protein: CASGRLGTEAFF.

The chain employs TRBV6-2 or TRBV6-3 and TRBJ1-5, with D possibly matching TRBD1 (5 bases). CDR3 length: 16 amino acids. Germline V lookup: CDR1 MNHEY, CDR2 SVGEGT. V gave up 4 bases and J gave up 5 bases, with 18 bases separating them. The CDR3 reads CASSSPSAGSDQPQHF. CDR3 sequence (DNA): TGTGCCAGCAGTTCCCCCTCGGCAGGGTCTGATCAGCCCCAGCATTTT.

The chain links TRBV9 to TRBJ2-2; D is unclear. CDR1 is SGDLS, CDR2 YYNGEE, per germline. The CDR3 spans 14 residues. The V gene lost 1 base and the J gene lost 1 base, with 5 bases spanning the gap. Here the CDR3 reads CASSVLGNTGELFF. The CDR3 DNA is TGTGCCAGCAGCGTACTCGGGAACACCGGGGAGCTGTTTTTT.

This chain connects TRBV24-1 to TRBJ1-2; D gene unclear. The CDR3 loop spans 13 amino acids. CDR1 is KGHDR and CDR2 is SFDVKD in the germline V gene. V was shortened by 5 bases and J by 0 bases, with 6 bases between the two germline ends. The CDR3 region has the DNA TGTGCCACCAGTGTTAGTGCTAACTATGGCTACACCTTC. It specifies CATSVSANYGYTF.

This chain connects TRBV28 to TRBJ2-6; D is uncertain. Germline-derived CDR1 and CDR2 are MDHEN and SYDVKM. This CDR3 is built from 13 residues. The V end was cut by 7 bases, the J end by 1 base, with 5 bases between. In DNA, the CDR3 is TGTGCCAGCATGTTTTCTGGGGCCAACGTCCTGACTTTC. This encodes CASMFSGANVLTF.

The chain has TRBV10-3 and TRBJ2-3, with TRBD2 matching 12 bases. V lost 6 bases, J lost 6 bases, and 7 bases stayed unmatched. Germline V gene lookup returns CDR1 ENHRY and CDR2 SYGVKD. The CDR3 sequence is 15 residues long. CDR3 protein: CAISGGLAGIDTQYF. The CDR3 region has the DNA TGTGCCATCAGCGGCGGACTAGCGGGGATTGATACGCAGTATTTT.

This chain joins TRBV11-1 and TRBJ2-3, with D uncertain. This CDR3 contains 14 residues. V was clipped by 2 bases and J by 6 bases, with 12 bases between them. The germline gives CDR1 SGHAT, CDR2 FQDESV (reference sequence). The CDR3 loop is CASSLRGPYDTQYF. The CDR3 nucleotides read TGTGCCAGCAGCTTACGAGGACCCTACGATACGCAGTATTTT.

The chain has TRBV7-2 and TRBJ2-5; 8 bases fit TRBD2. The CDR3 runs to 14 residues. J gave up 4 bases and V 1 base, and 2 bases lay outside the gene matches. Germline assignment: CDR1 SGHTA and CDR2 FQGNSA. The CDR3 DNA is TGTGCCAGCAGCTTAGGCGGGACTAGAGAGACCCAGTACTTC. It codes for CASSLGGTRETQYF. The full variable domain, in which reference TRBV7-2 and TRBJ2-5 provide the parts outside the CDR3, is GAGVSQSPSNKVTEKGKDVELRCDPISGHTALYWYRQSLGQGLEFLIYFQGNSAPDKSGLPSDRFSAERTGGSVSTLTIQRTQQEDSAVYLCASSLGGTRETQYFGPGTRLLVL.

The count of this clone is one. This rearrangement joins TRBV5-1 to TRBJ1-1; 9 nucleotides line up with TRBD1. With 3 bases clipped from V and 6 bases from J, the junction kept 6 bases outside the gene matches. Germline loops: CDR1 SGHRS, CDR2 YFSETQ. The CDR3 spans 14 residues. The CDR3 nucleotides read TGCGCCAGCAGCTCCGGACAGGGGTCGGCTGAAGCTTTCTTT. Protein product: CASSSGQGSAEAFF. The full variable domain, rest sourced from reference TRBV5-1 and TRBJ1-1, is KAGVTQTPRYLIKTRGQQVTLSCSPISGHRSVSWYQQTPGQGLQFLFEYFSETQRNKGNFPGRFSGRQFSNSRSEMNVSTLELGDSALYLCASSSGQGSAEAFFGQGTRLTVV.

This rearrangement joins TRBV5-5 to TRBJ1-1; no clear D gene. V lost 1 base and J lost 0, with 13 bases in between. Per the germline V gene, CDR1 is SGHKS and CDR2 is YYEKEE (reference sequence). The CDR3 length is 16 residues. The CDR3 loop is CASSLFRQTMNTEAFF. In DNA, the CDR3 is TGTGCCAGCAGCTTGTTTCGACAAACTATGAACACTGAAGCTTTCTTT.

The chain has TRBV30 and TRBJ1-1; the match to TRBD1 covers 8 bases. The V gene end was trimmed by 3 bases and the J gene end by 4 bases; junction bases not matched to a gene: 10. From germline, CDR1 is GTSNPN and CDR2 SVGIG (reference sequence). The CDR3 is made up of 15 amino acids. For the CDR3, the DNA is TGTGCCTGGAGCCGAAACCAGGGGGCAGTCACTGAAGCTTTCTTT. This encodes CAWSRNQGAVTEAFF.

The CDR3 loop reads CASSQVSGPSGYTF. The CDR3 region has the DNA TGTGCCAGCAGCCAAGTTTCGGGGCCTAGCGGCTACACCTTC. This sequence joins TRBV3-1 (or the pseudogene TRBV3-2) and TRBJ1-2, with D perhaps matching TRBD1 (5 bases). Germline V lookup: CDR1 LGHDT, CDR2 YNNKEL (reference sequence). This CDR3 is 14 amino acids long. V shed 1 base and J shed 8 bases, with 14 bases lying between them.